Presented here are 12 T cell receptor beta chains from one specimen sequenced in a study of breast tumors, draining lymph nodes, adjacent tissues. TCRdb fed the multiplex PCR reads into MiXCR, producing one record per CDR3 protein. Among more than 200,000 distinct CDR3 sequences listed, approximately 30% were seen once. Breast cancer patients provided tissue from their axillary draining lymph nodes. The sample was axillary lymph node tissue. Receptors originate from a female donor with breast cancer. Some clones in this sample may be carry-over from other donors' samples.

This clonotype showed up many times. CDR3 in DNA: TGTGCCAGCAGCCCCGGGTGGTCCTACAATGAGCAGTTCTTC. As protein: CASSPGWSYNEQFF. The chain combines TRBV14 with TRBJ2-1; D unresolved. V dropped 4 bases and J dropped 1 base, with 8 bases sitting between them. This CDR3 spans 14 amino acids. CDR1 SGHDN and CDR2 FVKESK come from the germline V gene.

This clonotype was observed many times. The rearrangement uses TRBV19 and TRBJ1-5; 10 bases are a match to TRBD1. CDR1 is LNHDA and CDR2 is SQIVND in the germline V gene (reference sequence). The CDR3 is 15 residues long. The V and J ends lost 5 bases and 6 bases, in that order; junction bases with no gene match: 7. CDR3 in DNA: TGTGCCAGTAGTCCGGGACAGGGGTACAGTCAGCCCCAGCATTTT. Encoded protein: CASSPGQGYSQPQHF.

This clonotype has at least ten counts. The chain carries TRBV15 and TRBJ2-3, with D perhaps matching TRBD1 (6 bases). The CDR3 runs 16 residues. Germline CDR1 and CDR2: LNHNV and YYDKDF (reference sequence). Trimming took off 2 bases at V and 1 base at J, with 13 bases between the two ends. The chain's CDR3 is CATSRWDAGGTDTQYF. CDR3 nucleotide sequence: TGTGCCACCAGCAGATGGGATGCAGGGGGCACAGATACGCAGTATTTT.

This clonotype has only one observation. A read error may be the cause here, since a much bigger clone is one base away. This chain uses TRBV30 with TRBJ2-2; no definite D call. The V end lost 5 bases, the J end lost 0 bases, and 10 bases lay between the germline ends. Per the germline V gene, CDR1 is GTSNPN and CDR2 is SVGIG (reference sequence). This CDR3 contains 14 residues. CDR3 nucleotides: TGTGCCTGGGGTTTTGGGCCGAACACCGGGGAGCTGTTTTTT. This encodes CAWGFGPNTGELFF.

Concerning this clonotype itself: The germline gene is not matched at one end of the junction; a read error may be the cause. The chain combines TRBV20-1 with TRBJ1-6, with a weak D call TRBD1 (5 bases). This CDR3 spans 15 amino acids. CDR1 DFQATT and CDR2 SNEGSKA come from the germline V gene (reference sequence). CDR3 loop: CNAPLDGDYDSPLHF. CDR3 DNA: TGCAATGCCCCCTTGGACGGGGACTATGATTCACCCCTCCACTTT.

This clonotype was counted ten times or more. The rearrangement uses TRBV10-2 and TRBJ1-4; D remains unclear. The CDR3 is 12 residues long. CDR1 and CDR2 (germline): WSHSY, SAAADI. V lost 6 bases and J lost 3, with 5 bases in between. The CDR3 sequence is CASSAPNEKLFF. The DNA for the CDR3 is TGCGCCAGCAGCGCCCCTAATGAAAAACTGTTTTTT.

J is TRBJ2-3 and V is TRBV2; 14 bases line up with TRBD2. This CDR3 contains 16 residues. Germline assignment: CDR1 SNHLY and CDR2 FYNNEI. Trimming took 5 bases from V and 9 from J; bases not matched to a gene: 10. As DNA, the CDR3 is TGTGCCAGCAGTTATAGACTAGCGGGAGGGCCGGACACGCAGTATTTT. It yields the protein CASSYRLAGGPDTQYF.

In its sample, this clonotype was seen many times. The gene calls are TRBV4-2 and TRBJ1-5; 8 nucleotides align to TRBD1. CDR1 LGHNA and CDR2 YNFKEQ come from the germline V gene. After removal of 4 bases from V and 7 bases from J, the junction contained 9 bases not matched to a gene. The CDR3 is made up of 15 amino acids. The CDR3 is CASSLWQGAGQPQHF. The CDR3 DNA reads TGTGCCAGCAGCCTCTGGCAGGGGGCTGGCCAGCCCCAGCATTTT.

Here the CDR3 DNA reads TGCAGTGCTATTACCTCAGCGGGAGGCTACGAGCAGTACTTC. It specifies CSAITSAGGYEQYF. The chain couples TRBV20-1 to TRBJ2-7; 9 bases line up with TRBD2. The germline CDR1 and CDR2 sequences are DFQATT and SNEGSKA (reference sequence). J lost 3 bases, V lost 4 bases, and 7 bases had no gene match. The CDR3 totals 14 residues.

The table lists this clonotype with many counts. J is TRBJ1-5 and V is TRBV10-3, with D possibly being TRBD1 (5 bases). The CDR3 is 15 residues long. Germline V gives CDR1 ENHRY, CDR2 SYGVKD. The ends were cut back, 3 bases at V and 0 bases at J, with 9 bases in the middle. CDR3 in DNA: TGTGCCATCAGTGAAGGGGTCAATAGCAATCAGCCCCAGCATTTT. Protein sequence: CAISEGVNSNQPQHF.

The V gene is TRBV25-1, the J gene TRBJ2-3; D perhaps matches TRBD2 (6 bases). Trimming pared 6 bases from V and 6 bases from J, leaving 22 bases between. Germline V lookup: CDR1 MGHDK, CDR2 SYGVNS. CDR3 length equals 16 residues. This CDR3 is CASSSGVLRATDTQYF. CDR3 coding DNA: TGTGCCAGCAGCTCGGGGGTGTTGCGGGCGACTGATACGCAGTATTTT.

This clonotype was counted many times. The chain combines TRBV5-1 with TRBJ2-1; D is undetermined. Trimming removed 2 bases from V and 7 bases from J, with 10 bases in between. The CDR3 length is 13 residues. CDR1 and CDR2 from the germline V gene are SGHRS and YFSETQ. For the CDR3, the DNA is TGCGCCAGCAGCTTTCTGAGAAATAATGAGCAGTTCTTC. Its translation is CASSFLRNNEQFF.